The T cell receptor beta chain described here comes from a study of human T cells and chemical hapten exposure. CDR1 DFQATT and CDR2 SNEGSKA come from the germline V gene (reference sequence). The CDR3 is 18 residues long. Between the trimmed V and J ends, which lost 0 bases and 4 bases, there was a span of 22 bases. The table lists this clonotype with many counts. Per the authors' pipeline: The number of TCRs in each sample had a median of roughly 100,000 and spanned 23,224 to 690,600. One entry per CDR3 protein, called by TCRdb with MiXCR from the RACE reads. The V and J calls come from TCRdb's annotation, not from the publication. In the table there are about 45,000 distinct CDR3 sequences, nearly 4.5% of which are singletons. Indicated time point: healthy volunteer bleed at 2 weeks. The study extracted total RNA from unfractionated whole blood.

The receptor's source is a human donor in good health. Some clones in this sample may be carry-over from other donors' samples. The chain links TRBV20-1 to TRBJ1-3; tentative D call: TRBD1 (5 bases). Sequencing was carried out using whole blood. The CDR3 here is CSAREDFLGGGAGNTIYF. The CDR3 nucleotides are TGCAGTGCTAGAGAAGATTTTTTAGGCGGCGGGGCAGGAAACACCATATATTTT.